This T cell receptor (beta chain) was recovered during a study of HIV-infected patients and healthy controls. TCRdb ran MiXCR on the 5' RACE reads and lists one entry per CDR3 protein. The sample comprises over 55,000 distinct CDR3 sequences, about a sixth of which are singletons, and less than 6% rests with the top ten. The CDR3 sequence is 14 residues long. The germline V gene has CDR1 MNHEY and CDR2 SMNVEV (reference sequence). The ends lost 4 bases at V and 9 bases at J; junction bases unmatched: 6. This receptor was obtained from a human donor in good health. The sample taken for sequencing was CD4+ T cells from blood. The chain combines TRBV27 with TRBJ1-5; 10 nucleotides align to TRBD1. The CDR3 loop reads CASSSGQGYRPQHF. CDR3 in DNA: TGTGCCAGCAGTTCGGGACAGGGGTATCGGCCCCAGCATTTT.